The present T cell receptor (beta chain) was sequenced within a study of regulatory T cells in long-lasting Graves disease. Points from the study as a whole: The study found lower TCR diversity in persistent Graves' patients than in newly diagnosed ones. Accuracy might have suffered from few samples.

Relying on iRepertoire HTBI primers and Arm-PCR of CDR3 regions, the team built TCR beta libraries. Via MiXCR, TCRdb re-called the multiplex PCR reads, giving one row per CDR3 protein. The table includes about 400,000 distinct CDR3 sequences, under 20% detected once. This clonotype was detected only a few times. Its antigen is undetermined. V was trimmed by 0 bases and J by 4 bases, leaving 10 bases between them. The CDR3 consists of 15 residues. The germline V gene has CDR1 MNHEY and CDR2 SVGAGI. The time point was: newly diagnosed GD, antithyroid drugs for less than 3 months. PBMC RNA served as the TCR library source. This sample was shared with a second study, whose subject was T cells in Graves' hyperthyroidism and ophthalmopathy. That publication notes: TCR CDR3 regions were first amplified by RT-PCR with HTBI primers.

The V and J genes are TRBV6-5 and TRBJ1-3, with a tentative D call TRBD1 (6 bases). This receptor was taken from a woman aged 18-35 years with Graves disease. Source: peripheral blood mononuclear cells (PBMCs), taken at new diagnosis, from a patient treated with antithyroid drugs. The CDR3 loop is CASSYSAGDGNTIYF. The CDR3 DNA sequence: TGTGCCAGCAGTTACTCAGCAGGGGACGGAAACACCATATATTTT.